The 18 T cell receptor beta chains below all came from one sample that was sequenced in a study of blood T cell repertoires in COVID-19 (dated by TCRdb to the early 2020s). Library preparation employed the immunoSEQ multiplex PCR assay. Here the immuneACCESS table is served through TCRdb, limited to in-frame sequences with V and J called. Missing clones are a known gap in these copies; in checked studies unresolved V genes cover under half, and the rest lacks a known reason. The table for this sample lists roughly 150,000 clones; 65% to 85% of them were counted only once. The ten most abundant clones make up more than 9.5% of the sample. The sequencing input was peripheral blood. Receptor source: a man aged 60-69 years with active or convalescent COVID-19.

This chain uses TRBV2 with TRBJ1-1, with D perhaps TRBD1 (6 bases). The CDR3 consists of 15 residues. CDR1 and CDR2 from the germline V gene are SNHLY and FYNNEI. Trimming removed 7 bases at V and 3 bases at J, with 18 bases between. The CDR3 region is CASKQGWVDDTEAFF. The DNA for the CDR3 is TGTGCCAGCAAGCAGGGGTGGGTCGATGACACTGAAGCTTTCTTT.

The J gene is TRBJ2-5, the V gene TRBV29-1; D perhaps matches TRBD1 (5 bases). This CDR3 contains 11 residues. Germline CDR1 and CDR2: SQVTM and ANQGSEA. Trimming took 6 bases from V and 3 from J, leaving 8 bases between them. CDR3 residues: CSVGPEETQYF. CDR3 sequence (DNA): TGCAGCGTGGGGCCGGAAGAGACCCAGTACTTC.

This chain uses TRBV5-4 with TRBJ2-6; perhaps TRBD1 as D (5 bases). V dropped 7 bases and J dropped 0 bases, with 14 bases sitting between them. Germline V CDR1 and CDR2: SGHNT, YYREEE (reference sequence). The CDR3 is 16 residues long. The CDR3 sequence: CASFRDSSSGANVLTF. DNA for the CDR3: TGTGCCAGCTTCAGGGATTCAAGCTCTGGGGCCAACGTCCTGACTTTC.

The chain carries TRBV6-2 or TRBV6-3 and TRBJ2-5, with D possibly being TRBD1 (6 bases). V was cut by 6 bases and J by 4 bases, with 12 bases left in between. The CDR3 consists of 13 residues. Germline CDR1 and CDR2: MNHEY and SVGEGT. The CDR3 DNA is TGTGCCAGCAGATACGGACAGAGAGAGACCCAGTACTTC. It specifies CASRYGQRETQYF.

The V and J genes are TRBV14 and TRBJ1-3, with D uncertain. CDR3 length equals 14 residues. CDR1 and CDR2 from the germline V gene are SGHDN and FVKESK. V lost 3 bases and J lost 4, with 10 bases in between. CDR3 nucleotides: TGTGCCAGCAGCCACCGGACGGGAGGAAACACCATATATTTT. Translating it yields CASSHRTGGNTIYF.

This chain connects TRBV5-6 to TRBJ1-6; tentatively, D is TRBD1 (6 bases). CDR1 is SGHDT and CDR2 is YYEEEE in the germline V gene. The CDR3 has 12 amino acids. V was cut by 4 bases and J by 11 bases, with 10 bases left in between. CDR3 sequence reads: CASSLQGTPLHF. Here the CDR3 DNA reads TGTGCCAGCAGCCTTCAGGGGACACCCCTCCACTTT.

This clone was recorded a few times. The V gene is TRBV2, the J gene TRBJ2-7; no clear D. The CDR3 has 13 residues. CDR1 is SNHLY and CDR2 is FYNNEI in the germline V gene. The V end was cut by 11 bases, the J end by 4 bases, with 18 bases between. The CDR3 region has the DNA TGTGCCGGTAACGACGGAGCGAGGTACGAGCAGTACTTC. Its protein product is CAGNDGARYEQYF.

The gene calls are TRBV5-4 and TRBJ2-3; D possibly corresponds to TRBD1 (5 bases). The CDR3 totals 13 residues. Trimming took 0 bases from V and 6 from J, leaving 8 bases between them. Germline V gene data show CDR1 as SGHNT and CDR2 as YYREEE (reference sequence). CDR3 region: CASSLEQADTQYF. The CDR3 nucleotides are TGTGCCAGCAGCTTGGAACAGGCGGATACGCAGTATTTT.

The chain carries TRBV7-8 and TRBJ1-5; weak D call: TRBD1 (5 bases). Trimming cost V 3 bases and J 6 bases, with 12 bases left between them. Germline-derived CDR1 and CDR2 are SGHVS and FQNEAQ. CDR3 length: 14 amino acids. Here the CDR3 DNA reads TGTGCCAGCAGCTTCGAGACGGGGGGTCAGCCCCAGCATTTT. It translates to CASSFETGGQPQHF.

The chain combines TRBV25-1 with TRBJ1-2; 9 nucleotides agree with TRBD1. Trimming removed 6 bases from V and 4 bases from J; junction bases left unmatched: 6. This CDR3 comprises 14 residues. Germline V lookup: CDR1 MGHDK, CDR2 SYGVNS. CDR3 in DNA: TGTGCCAGCAGATCTTCGGGACAGGGCTATGGCTACACCTTC. Protein sequence: CASRSSGQGYGYTF.

V and J are TRBV5-1 and TRBJ2-1; unclear D gene. The V end was cut by 0 bases, the J end by 0 bases, with 4 bases between. The CDR3 has 14 amino acids. Germline assignment: CDR1 SGHRS and CDR2 YFSETQ. CDR3 DNA: TGCGCCAGCAGCTTGGCAGACTCCTACAATGAGCAGTTCTTC. As protein: CASSLADSYNEQFF.

J is TRBJ1-1 and V is TRBV5-1; D unclear. Trimming removed 2 bases at V and 1 base at J, with 9 bases between. This CDR3 region has 14 residues. The germline CDR1 and CDR2 sequences are SGHRS and YFSETQ. The CDR3 sequence: CASSFRGGNTEAFF. In nucleotides, the CDR3 is TGCGCCAGCAGCTTTCGCGGCGGGAACACTGAAGCTTTCTTT.

The genes are TRBV6-5 and TRBJ2-1; D might be TRBD2 (6 bases). Trimming took 7 bases from V and 9 from J, leaving 10 bases between them. The germline CDR1 and CDR2 sequences are MNHEY and SVGAGI. The CDR3 contains 11 residues. DNA for the CDR3: TGTGCCAGCACCGCGGGGTCTGAGCAGTTCTTC. This codes for CASTAGSEQFF.

J is TRBJ2-3 and V is TRBV10-3; 8 bases are shared with TRBD2. The CDR3 is 16 amino acids. V was clipped by 4 bases and J by 8 bases; unmatched bases: 14. Germline CDR1 and CDR2: ENHRY and SYGVKD. CDR3 protein: CAISASSGVGVGTQYF. DNA for the CDR3: TGTGCCATCAGTGCGAGTAGCGGGGTGGGAGTAGGTACGCAGTATTTT.

The rearrangement links TRBV10-1 to TRBJ1-1, with 8 bases identical to TRBD1. The germline gives CDR1 WNHNN, CDR2 SYGVQD (reference sequence). J was trimmed by 0 bases and V by 4 bases; bases with no gene match: 4. This CDR3 is built from 15 residues. CDR3 protein: CASSADRGMNTEAFF. CDR3 in DNA: TGCGCCAGCAGTGCCGACAGGGGAATGAACACTGAAGCTTTCTTT.

This chain connects TRBV29-1 to TRBJ1-4, with D unclear. V lost 5 bases to trimming and J lost 0 bases, with 16 bases between them. CDR3 size: 16 residues. The germline gives CDR1 SQVTM, CDR2 ANQGSEA. CDR3 sequence reads: CSVKRVPHATNEKLFF. CDR3 DNA sequence: TGCAGCGTTAAACGGGTCCCTCACGCAACTAATGAAAAACTGTTTTTT.

This CDR3 reads CASSNGLPDRQYF. CDR3 bases: TGTGCCAGTAGTAATGGACTCCCGGACCGGCAGTACTTC. V gene TRBV19 combines with J gene TRBJ2-7, with D possibly being TRBD2 (5 bases). From germline, CDR1 is LNHDA and CDR2 SQIVND (reference sequence). V was cut by 4 bases and J by 9 bases, with 16 bases left in between. The CDR3 spans 13 residues.

This sequence joins TRBV15 and TRBJ1-5, with 7 bases matching TRBD1. V lost 3 bases to trimming and J lost 5 bases; unmatched junction nucleotides: 13. From germline, CDR1 is LNHNV and CDR2 YYDKDF (reference sequence). The CDR3 extends over 17 amino acids. Here the CDR3 DNA reads TGTGCCACCAGCAGGCTAGATACAGGGGTTGGTGATCAGCCCCAGCATTTT. Protein: CATSRLDTGVGDQPQHF.